This passage covers 26 T cell receptor beta chains from one sample sequenced in a study of CD8+ T cells in alopecia areata. Following extraction, RNA underwent reverse transcription to cDNA, which served as the sequencing template. The assay was immunoSEQ multiplex PCR, and TCRdb's table has in-frame clones only and misses some. The sample gives 120,000 to 150,000 clones, about 89% of which show up once; around 16% is in the top ten. The input for sequencing was CD8+ T cells sorted from blood, taken at week 0. The origin of the receptors is a human donor with alopecia areata.

The V and J genes are TRBV2 and TRBJ2-7; 7 bases are a match to TRBD2. V lost 2 bases and J lost 0; bases outside the gene matches: 10. Germline V gene lookup returns CDR1 SNHLY and CDR2 FYNNEI. The CDR3 runs to 17 residues. The CDR3: CASSESIGVAGSYEQYF. The CDR3 coding sequence is TGTGCCAGCAGTGAATCCATAGGTGTAGCGGGCTCCTACGAGCAGTACTTC.

This sequence joins TRBV9 and TRBJ1-1; TRBD1 might be the D (6 bases). From germline, CDR1 is SGDLS and CDR2 YYNGEE. The CDR3 extends over 11 amino acids. The germline V and J ends were trimmed by 3 bases and 8 bases, with 8 bases remaining between them. The CDR3 reads CASSGGAEAFF. DNA for the CDR3: TGTGCCAGCAGCGGGGGGGCGGAAGCTTTCTTT. Using reference TRBV9 and TRBJ1-1 for the parts outside the CDR3, the full variable domain is DSGVTQTPKHLITATGQRVTLRCSPRSGDLSVYWYQQSLDQGLQFLIQYYNGEERAKGNILERFSAQQFPDLHSELNLSSLELGDSALYFCASSGGAEAFFGQGTRLTVV.

This clone was observed at least ten times. The chain combines TRBV19 with TRBJ2-1; TRBD2 is a possible D gene (6 bases). Germline-derived CDR1 and CDR2 are LNHDA and SQIVND (reference sequence). The CDR3 covers 12 residues. V was clipped by 6 bases and J by 6 bases, with 9 bases between them. The CDR3 is CASRLGGNEQFF. CDR3 in DNA: TGTGCCAGTAGATTGGGGGGCAATGAGCAGTTCTTC.

This rearrangement joins TRBV11-2 to TRBJ2-7, with a weak D call TRBD2 (6 bases). The CDR3 contains 14 residues. Germline CDR1 SGHAT, CDR2 FQNNGV. V lost 7 bases and J lost 0, with 13 bases in between. CDR3 region: CASTGGQGSYEQYF. The DNA of the CDR3 is TGTGCCAGCACCGGAGGGCAGGGCTCCTACGAGCAGTACTTC.

The chain carries TRBV5-1 and TRBJ2-5; D is unclear. Germline V gene lookup returns CDR1 SGHRS and CDR2 YFSETQ. With 0 bases removed from V and 4 bases from J, the gap between germline ends came to 1 base. The CDR3 loop spans 11 amino acids. CDR3: CASSLVETQYF. CDR3 nucleotide sequence: TGCGCCAGCAGCTTGGTAGAGACCCAGTACTTC.

CDR3 region: CASSLSPGEAYEQYF. The CDR3 DNA reads TGTGCCAGCAGCCTTAGTCCCGGGGAGGCCTACGAGCAGTACTTC. The chain has TRBV6-5 and TRBJ2-7, with D perhaps TRBD2 (6 bases). Trimming removed 6 bases at V and 2 bases at J, with 17 bases between. The germline V gene has CDR1 MNHEY and CDR2 SVGAGI. The CDR3 has 15 amino acids.

V is TRBV7-9 and J is TRBJ2-2; possible D gene TRBD1, 6 bases. CDR3 length: 18 amino acids. Germline V gene lookup returns CDR1 SEHNR and CDR2 FQNEAQ (reference sequence). V lost 1 base and J 3 bases, leaving 18 bases between the germline ends. The CDR3 reads CASSLGWTDTGYTGELFF. As DNA, the CDR3 is TGTGCCAGCAGCTTAGGATGGACAGATACCGGTTACACCGGGGAGCTGTTTTTT.

The DNA of the CDR3 is TGTGCCAGCAGCATAGGGGACAGGGGATCGGGCGATGAGCAGTTCTTC. Protein product: CASSIGDRGSGDEQFF. The genes are TRBV11-2 and TRBJ2-1, with 10 bases that match TRBD1. CDR1 and CDR2 (germline): SGHAT, FQNNGV. J gave up 8 bases and V 5 bases, and 12 bases lay outside the gene matches. This CDR3 is built from 16 residues.

This clone occurred once. The rearrangement uses TRBV7-2 and TRBJ1-2; perhaps TRBD1 as D (5 bases). The germline CDR1 and CDR2 sequences are SGHTA and FQGNSA. CDR3 length: 15 amino acids. The ends were cut back, 3 bases at V and 3 bases at J, with 14 bases in the middle. CDR3 loop: CASSFYPGSYYGYTF. The DNA of the CDR3 is TGTGCCAGCAGCTTTTACCCAGGGTCCTACTATGGCTACACCTTC.

V usage is TRBV19 and J usage is TRBJ2-1, with a weak D call TRBD1 (7 bases). Trimming removed 3 bases from V and 5 bases from J, with 20 bases in between. The CDR3 spans 17 residues. Germline CDR1 reads LNHDA; CDR2 reads SQIVND (reference sequence). As DNA, the CDR3 is TGTGCCAGTAGTATGGCAGGGGGGATGGACAGTAACAATGAGCAGTTCTTC. Amino acids: CASSMAGGMDSNNEQFF.

V is TRBV6-6 and J is TRBJ1-1, with no clear D. Germline V gene lookup returns CDR1 MNHNY and CDR2 SVGAGI (reference sequence). Trimming took 2 bases from V and 0 from J, leaving 10 bases between them. The CDR3 totals 15 residues. The CDR3 spells CASSYRPDMNTEAFF. In DNA, the CDR3 is TGTGCCAGCAGTTACAGGCCGGATATGAACACTGAAGCTTTCTTT.

In regard to this clone: The sample has other DNA sequences that encode this CDR3 too. The rearrangement links TRBV29-1 to TRBJ1-2, with 10 bases fitting TRBD1. The CDR3 runs 13 residues. V dropped 7 bases and J dropped 5; count of bases not matched to a gene: 7. Germline lookup yields CDR1 SQVTM and CDR2 ANQGSEA. CDR3 loop: CSAGQGGVYGYTF. The CDR3 DNA is TGCAGCGCCGGACAGGGGGGTGTATATGGCTACACCTTC.

This sequence joins TRBV27 and TRBJ2-7, with a weak D call TRBD1 (5 bases). Per germline, CDR1 MNHEY and CDR2 SMNVEV (reference sequence). The CDR3 is 13 residues long. The ends were cut back, 5 bases at V and 4 bases at J, with 12 bases in the middle. CDR3 in DNA: TGTGCCAGCAGTCTGAGACAGCTTTACGAGCAGTACTTC. It is translated as CASSLRQLYEQYF.

V and J are TRBV4-1 and TRBJ2-7; 7 positions match TRBD2. After removal of 1 base from V and 5 bases from J, the junction contained 14 bases not matched to a gene. Germline V gene sequence: CDR1 MGHRA, CDR2 YSYEKL. The CDR3 covers 17 residues. As DNA, the CDR3 is TGCGCCAGCAGCCAAGCCCTAAACCCAGCGGGAATTGACGAGCAGTACTTC. Translating it yields CASSQALNPAGIDEQYF.

This chain links TRBV5-1 with TRBJ2-1; 11 bases match TRBD1. The CDR3 has 14 amino acids. The trim removed 3 bases at V and 9 bases at J, leaving 5 bases unmatched. Germline V gives CDR1 SGHRS, CDR2 YFSETQ. As DNA, the CDR3 is TGCGCCAGCAGCTCCGGACAGGGGGCCACTGAGCAGTTCTTC. Amino acids: CASSSGQGATEQFF.

J is TRBJ2-1 and V is TRBV19; unclear D gene. The V end was cut by 6 bases, the J end by 9 bases, with 18 bases between. Germline values: CDR1 LNHDA, CDR2 SQIVND (reference sequence). This CDR3 comprises 14 residues. The CDR3 DNA sequence: TGTGCCAGTAGAAATAACAACGGAGATCGTGAGCAGTTCTTC. Translated, it gives CASRNNNGDREQFF.

J is TRBJ2-7 and V is TRBV11-2; tentative D call: TRBD2 (7 bases). Germline CDR1 and CDR2: SGHAT and FQNNGV. The CDR3 contains 14 residues. The germline V and J ends were trimmed by 4 bases and 0 bases, with 10 bases remaining between them. CDR3 sequence: CASSSGGYSYEQYF. The DNA for the CDR3 is TGTGCCAGCAGCTCGGGGGGCTACTCCTACGAGCAGTACTTC.

The rearrangement joins TRBV27 to TRBJ2-2; 7 positions match TRBD1. Germline V gives CDR1 MNHEY, CDR2 SMNVEV (reference sequence). The CDR3 totals 13 residues. V gave up 7 bases and J gave up 3 bases; unmatched junction bases: 2. The CDR3 nucleotides read TGTGCCAGCACGGGACAGTACACCGGGGAGCTGTTTTTT. It yields the protein CASTGQYTGELFF.

In DNA form, the CDR3 reads TGTGCCAGCAGCTTAGGGGCGGGAGGTGAAGCTTTCTTT. Translating it yields CASSLGAGGEAFF. The chain employs TRBV5-5 and TRBJ1-1, with D possibly TRBD1 on 5 matching bases. V lost 2 bases, J lost 7 bases, and 12 bases lay in between. Germline V CDR1 and CDR2: SGHKS, YYEKEE (reference sequence). This CDR3 is 13 amino acids long.

The V gene is TRBV18, the J gene TRBJ2-1; a possible D gene is TRBD2 (6 bases). Per germline, CDR1 KGHSH and CDR2 LQKENI. This CDR3 is 17 amino acids long. The ends were cut back, 5 bases at V and 0 bases at J, with 17 bases in the middle. The CDR3, as DNA: TGTGCCAGCTCAAAGACCCCGGAGGGGAGCTCCTACAATGAGCAGTTCTTC. This codes for CASSKTPEGSSYNEQFF.

The chain employs TRBV9 and TRBJ2-7; TRBD1 matches at 7 bases. The CDR3 covers 14 residues. The V segment lost 0 bases and the J segment 5 bases; nucleotides outside the gene matches: 5. CDR1 is SGDLS and CDR2 is YYNGEE in the germline V gene. The CDR3 reads CASSVGDRVDEQYF. The CDR3 region has the DNA TGTGCCAGCAGCGTAGGAGACAGGGTCGACGAGCAGTACTTC.

The chain's CDR3 is CASSLDGAVQYF. CDR3 nucleotide sequence: TGTGCCAGCAGCTTGGATGGAGCGGTGCAGTACTTC. This chain uses TRBV11-1 with TRBJ2-7; TRBD2 is a possible D gene (5 bases). CDR1 and CDR2 from the germline V gene are SGHAT and FQDESV (reference sequence). Trimming pared 3 bases from V and 9 bases from J, leaving 12 bases between. The CDR3 extends over 12 amino acids.

The chain uses TRBV12-5 and TRBJ1-1; maybe TRBD1 (6 bases). The CDR3 is 14 amino acids. Germline assignment: CDR1 LGHNT and CDR2 FRNRAP. V lost 4 bases and J lost 1, with 10 bases in between. CDR3 nucleotides: TGTGCTAGTGGTTCCGGCAGGGGGAACACTGAAGCTTTCTTT. This encodes CASGSGRGNTEAFF.

The V gene is TRBV27, the J gene TRBJ1-1; TRBD1 is a possible D gene (6 bases). This CDR3 comprises 14 residues. Germline CDR1 and CDR2: MNHEY and SMNVEV (reference sequence). V lost 5 bases and J lost 1, with 11 bases in between. This chain's CDR3 is CASSLDRGNTEAFF. The CDR3 DNA reads as TGTGCCAGCAGTCTGGACAGAGGGAACACTGAAGCTTTCTTT.

Concerning this clone: The sample carries other DNA sequences with the same CDR3. The genes are TRBV29-1 and TRBJ2-1; D not certain. The CDR3 covers 12 residues. Per germline, CDR1 SQVTM and CDR2 ANQGSEA. V was clipped by 4 bases and J by 3 bases, with 7 bases between them. The DNA for the CDR3 is TGCAGCGTTGCCGGTCACTACAATGAGCAGTTCTTC. Its translation: CSVAGHYNEQFF.

A word on this clone: At one end, the junction sequence differs from germline, possibly due to a read error. V usage is TRBV30 and J usage is TRBJ2-7, with 7 bases matching TRBD2. The CDR3 has 17 residues. Germline values: CDR1 GTSNPN, CDR2 SVGIG (reference sequence). The CDR3 coding sequence is TGTGCCTGGAGTGTATCTTTGAGGCTAGCGGCATCCTCCGAGCAGTACTTC. Protein sequence: CAWSVSLRLAASSEQYF.